Here is one T cell receptor (beta chain) with its context. Profiled with immunoSEQ multiplex PCR; TCRdb holds only in-frame clones, not every one. The sample gives about 2,200,000 clones, about 92% of which show up once; roughly 1.8% is in the top ten. Naive CD8 cells lacked CD45RO and underwent positive selection for CCR7, leaving out terminally differentiated effector memory CD45RA+ cells. The CDR3 runs to 14 residues. V was cut by 3 bases and J by 7 bases, with 15 bases left in between. Germline V CDR1 and CDR2: MNHEY, SMNVEV (reference sequence). The sample is drawn from a study of shared clonotypes between healthy human individuals.

Sequencing was carried out using naive CD8+ T cells from PBMCs. This sequence originates from a man younger than 30 in good health. Some clones in this sample may be carry-over from other donors' samples. The chain joins TRBV27 to TRBJ2-5; D uncertain. The CDR3 loop is CASSLRWGFGTQYF. In nucleotides, the CDR3 is TGTGCCAGCAGTTTGCGGTGGGGTTTTGGGACCCAGTACTTC.